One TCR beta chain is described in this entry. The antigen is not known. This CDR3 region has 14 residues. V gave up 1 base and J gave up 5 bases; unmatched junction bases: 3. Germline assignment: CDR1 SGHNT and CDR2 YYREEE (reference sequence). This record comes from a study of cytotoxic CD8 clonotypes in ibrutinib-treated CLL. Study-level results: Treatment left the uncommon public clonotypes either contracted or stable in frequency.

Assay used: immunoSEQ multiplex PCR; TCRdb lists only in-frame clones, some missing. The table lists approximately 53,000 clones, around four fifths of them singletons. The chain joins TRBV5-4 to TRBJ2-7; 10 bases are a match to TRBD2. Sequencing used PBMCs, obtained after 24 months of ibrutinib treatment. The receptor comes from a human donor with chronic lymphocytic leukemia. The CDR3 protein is CASSLRLAGDEQYF. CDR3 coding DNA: TGTGCCAGCAGCTTGCGTCTAGCGGGAGACGAGCAGTACTTC.